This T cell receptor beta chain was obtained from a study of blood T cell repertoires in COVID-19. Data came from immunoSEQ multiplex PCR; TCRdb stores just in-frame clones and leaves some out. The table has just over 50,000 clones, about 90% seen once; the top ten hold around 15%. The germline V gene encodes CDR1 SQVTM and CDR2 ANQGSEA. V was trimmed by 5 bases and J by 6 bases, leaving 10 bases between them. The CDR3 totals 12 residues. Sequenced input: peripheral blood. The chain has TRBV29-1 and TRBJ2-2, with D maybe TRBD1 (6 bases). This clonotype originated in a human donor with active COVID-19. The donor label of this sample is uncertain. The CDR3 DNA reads TGCAGCGTTTTATCAGGGGCCGGGGAGCTGTTTTTT. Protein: CSVLSGAGELFF.